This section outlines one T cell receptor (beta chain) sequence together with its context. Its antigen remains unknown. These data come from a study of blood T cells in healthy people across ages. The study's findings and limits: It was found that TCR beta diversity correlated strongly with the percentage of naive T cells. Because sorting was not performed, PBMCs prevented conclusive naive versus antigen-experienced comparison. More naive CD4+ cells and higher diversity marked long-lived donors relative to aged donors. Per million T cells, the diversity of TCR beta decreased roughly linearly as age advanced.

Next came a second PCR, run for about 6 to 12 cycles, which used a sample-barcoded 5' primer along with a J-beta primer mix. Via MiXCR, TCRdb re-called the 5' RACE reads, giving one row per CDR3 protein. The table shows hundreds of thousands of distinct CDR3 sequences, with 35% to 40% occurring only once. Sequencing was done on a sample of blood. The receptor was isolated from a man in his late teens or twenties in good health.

This CDR3 reads CASSQAIGGLAQAESSYNEQYF. For the CDR3, the DNA is TGTGCCAGCAGCCAAGCTATAGGGGGACTAGCACAAGCGGAGAGCTCCTACAATGAGCAGTACTTC. The chain carries TRBV4-2 and TRBJ2-1; 9 nucleotides agree with TRBD2. Matching the DNA end better, TRBJ2-7 makes the J call doubtful. The CDR3 sequence is 22 residues long. Per germline, CDR1 LGHNA and CDR2 YNFKEQ.